The rows below give T cell receptor beta chains drawn from one sample of a study of vaccination and CD4 T cells after COVID-19. Their antigens remain unidentified. Via MiXCR, TCRdb re-called the PCR reads, giving one row per CDR3 protein. Of about 12,000 distinct CDR3 sequences in the sample, roughly 61% were seen once. The specimen sequenced was CD4+ T cells from blood, cultured in vitro. All receptors come from a human donor who had recovered from COVID-19. CDR3s include the opening cysteine and the closing phenylalanine or tryptophan. A D gene is named only where the DNA matches it firmly.

d_call	v_call	cdr3_aa
TRBD1	TRBV6-5	CASSYSITYGTGGFEQYF
.	TRBV11-3	CASSLAGGRGGYTF
.	TRBV21-1	CATPPQGRTYEQYF
.	TRBV15	CATSRDRNYGYTF
.	TRBV15	CATSRDPRNTEAFF
.	TRBV20-1	CSAPQKGGPWETQYF
TRBD1	TRBV19	CASSPSAGQGGTEAFF
TRBD1	TRBV20-1	CSSRGDGNQPQHF
TRBD1	TRBV7-9	CASSLFQGGTEAFF
.	TRBV20-1	CSARTSTDTQYF
.	TRBV21-1	CAGTVPGHLYEQYF
.	TRBV6-5	CTSSYPRQRGNGGEAFF
.	TRBV30	CAWSVGGPVYEQYF
TRBD1	TRBV30	CAWSLWTGNTGELFF
.	TRBV20-1	CSARDTTRGRTQYF
.	TRBV2	CASSERLASEQFF
TRBD2	TRBV20-1	CSARRTSGGAGGDTQYF
.	TRBV29-1	CSVNRGYEQYF
.	TRBV19	CASRPDPGTDTQYF
.	TRBV6-1	CASSVRTDNNEQFF
.	TRBV20-1	CSARDTRDRGYTF
.	TRBV6-1	CASRDWTVGTEAFF
TRBD1	TRBV20-1	CSARGQKGSPYEQYF
.	TRBV2	CASSEGPSFEQYF
.	TRBV18	CASSPNSNQPQHF
TRBD1	TRBV20-1	CSARAGQVENQPQHF
.	TRBV27	CASLGGTPYEQYF
.	TRBV28	CASTLSNPGELFF
.	TRBV19	CASSIGNTEYNQPQHF
TRBD2	TRBV4-3	CASSQDGGGADTQYF
.	TRBV18	CASSRSDTYGYTF